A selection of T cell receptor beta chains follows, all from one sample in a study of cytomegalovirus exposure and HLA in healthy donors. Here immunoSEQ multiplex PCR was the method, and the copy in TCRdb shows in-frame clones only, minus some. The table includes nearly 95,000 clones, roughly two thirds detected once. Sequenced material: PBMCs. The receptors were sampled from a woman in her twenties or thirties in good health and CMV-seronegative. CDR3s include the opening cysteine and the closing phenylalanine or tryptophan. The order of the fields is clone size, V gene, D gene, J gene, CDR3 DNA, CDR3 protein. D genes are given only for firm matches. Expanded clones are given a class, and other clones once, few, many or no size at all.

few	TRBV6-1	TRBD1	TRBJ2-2	TGTGCCAGCAGAGGACAGGGAGCGAACACCGGGGAGCTGTTTTTT	CASRGQGANTGELFF
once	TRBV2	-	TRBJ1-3	TGTGCCAGCAGTGAAAGAGGTCAAGGAAGTGGAAACACCATATATTTT	CASSERGQGSGNTIYF
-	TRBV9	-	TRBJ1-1	TGTGCCAGCAGCGTAGCAGGGTCGGACACTGAAGCTTTCTTT	CASSVAGSDTEAFF
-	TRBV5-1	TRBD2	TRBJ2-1	TGCGCCAGCAGCTTGGGGGGACTAGCGGAATACAATGAGCAGTTCTTC	CASSLGGLAEYNEQFF
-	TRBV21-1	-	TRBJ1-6	TGTGCCAGCAGCAAAGCCAGGGGGTGGAGCTCCTATAATTCACCCCTCCACTTT	CASSKARGWSSYNSPLHF
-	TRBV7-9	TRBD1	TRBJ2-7	TGTGCCAGCAGTCTTCCGGGACAGGGGCACGAGCAGTACTTC	CASSLPGQGHEQYF
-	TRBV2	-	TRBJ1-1	TGTGCCAGCAGGCGGTCTGGAGACACTGAAGCTTTCTTT	CASRRSGDTEAFF
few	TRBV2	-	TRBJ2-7	TGTGCCAGCAAGCGTGGGGGCGAGCCGCAGTACTTC	CASKRGGEPQYF
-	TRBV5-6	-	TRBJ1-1	TGTGCCAGTCATATAGGGGGTACTGAAGCTTTCTTT	CASHIGGTEAFF
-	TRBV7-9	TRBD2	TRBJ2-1	TGTGCCAGCAGCCTTTGGGGAGGGGATGAGCAGTTCTTC	CASSLWGGDEQFF
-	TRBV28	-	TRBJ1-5	TGTGCCAGCAGTTTTAGGGGTCAGCCCCAGCATTTT	CASSFRGQPQHF
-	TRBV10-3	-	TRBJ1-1	TGTGCCATCAGTGGGTCCTCGAACACTGAAGCTTTCTTT	CAISGSSNTEAFF
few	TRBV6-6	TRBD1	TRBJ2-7	TGTGCCAGCAGTCCGACAGGGGGCGTTGCCTACGAGCAGTACTTC	CASSPTGGVAYEQYF
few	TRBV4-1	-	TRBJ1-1	TGCGCCAGCAGCCCGCCGCGACAACTGAACACTGAAGCTTTCTTT	CASSPPRQLNTEAFF
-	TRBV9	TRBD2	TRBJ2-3	TGTGCCAGCAGCGTAGCATTAGCGGGAGAGAACACAGATACGCAGTATTTT	CASSVALAGENTDTQYF
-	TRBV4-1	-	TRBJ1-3	TGCGCCAGCAGCCCAAGTCCTCCCTACGACACCATATATTTT	CASSPSPPYDTIYF
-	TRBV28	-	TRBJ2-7	TGTGCCAGCAGGGGGAGGTACGAGCAGTACTTC	CASRGRYEQYF
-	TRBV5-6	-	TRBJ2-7	TGTGCCAGCAAGATGGAGGGGAGCTACGAGCAGTACTTC	CASKMEGSYEQYF
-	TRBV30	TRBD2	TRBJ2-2	TGTGCCTGGAGGGGGGGACTAGCCGGGGAGCTGTTTTTT	CAWRGGLAGELFF
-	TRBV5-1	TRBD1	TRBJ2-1	TGCGCCAGCAGCTTGGGGGGGACAGGGGCCCACAATGAGCAGTTCTTC	CASSLGGTGAHNEQFF
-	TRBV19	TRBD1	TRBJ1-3	TGTGCCAGTAGTATTCCCACCGGGACAGGGGGAAACACCATATATTTT	CASSIPTGTGGNTIYF
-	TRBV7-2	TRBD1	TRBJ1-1	TGTGCCAGCAGCTGGGACAGGGGGGGAACTGAAGCTTTCTTT	CASSWDRGGTEAFF
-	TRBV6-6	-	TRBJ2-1	TGTGCCAGCAGTTCAGACGGGACACCCTCCTACAATGAGCAGTTCTTC	CASSSDGTPSYNEQFF
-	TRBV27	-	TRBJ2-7	TGTGCCAGCAGCAACCTTCACAGGCAGTACTTC	CASSNLHRQYF
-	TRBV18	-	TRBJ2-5	TGTGCCAGCTCACCGGGGGCAGCCCAAGAGACCCAGTACTTC	CASSPGAAQETQYF
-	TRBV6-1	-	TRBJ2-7	TGTGCCAGCAGCTCCGGGACACTGAGCTCCTACGAGCAGTACTTC	CASSSGTLSSYEQYF
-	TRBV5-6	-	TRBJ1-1	TGTGCCTGCAAGCGCGGGGGCAGCAACACTGAAGCTTTCTTT	CACKRGGSNTEAFF
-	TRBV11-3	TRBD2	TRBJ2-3	TGTGCCAGCAGGGGGGGGACAGATACGCAGTATTTT	CASRGGTDTQYF
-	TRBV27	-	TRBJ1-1	TGTGCCAGCAGTTCCGGACAGATGAACACTGAAGCTTTCTTT	CASSSGQMNTEAFF
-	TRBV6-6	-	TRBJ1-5	TGTGCCAGCAGCGAATTTGGAGGGATAAATCAGCCCCAGCATTTT	CASSEFGGINQPQHF
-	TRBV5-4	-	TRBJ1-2	TGTGCCAGCAGCTTGAAAGGCAGTAAAAGAGGCTATGGCTACACCTTC	CASSLKGSKRGYGYTF
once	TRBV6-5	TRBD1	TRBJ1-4	TGTGCCAGCAGGCAGGGGGCTGGGACTAATGAAAAACTGTTTTTT	CASRQGAGTNEKLFF
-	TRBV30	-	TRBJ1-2	TGTGCCTGGAGGGGCGTGATGGCGAACTATGGCTACACCTTC	CAWRGVMANYGYTF
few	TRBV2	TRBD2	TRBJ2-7	TGTGCCAGCAGTGCGACGGGAGGCTACGAGCAGTACTTC	CASSATGGYEQYF
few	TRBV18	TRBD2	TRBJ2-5	TGTGCCACCTCGGCGGGGGGACAAAAAGAGACCCAGTACTTC	CATSAGGQKETQYF
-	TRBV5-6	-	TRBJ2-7	TGTGCCAGCAGCTTGGGGGCAGGGGTCGAGCAGTACTTC	CASSLGAGVEQYF
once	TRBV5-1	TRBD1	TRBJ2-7	TGCGCCAGCAGCTTGGCCGGGACAGCCATTTCCTACGAGCAGTACTTC	CASSLAGTAISYEQYF
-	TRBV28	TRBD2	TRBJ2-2	TGTGCCAGCAGTTTATTGGGAGGGATCACCGGGGAGCTGTTTTTT	CASSLLGGITGELFF
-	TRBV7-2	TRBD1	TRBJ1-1	TGTGCCAGCAGCGCGAGGGGGCGGACTGAAGCTTTCTTT	CASSARGRTEAFF
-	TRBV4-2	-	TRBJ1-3	TGTGCCAGCAGCCAAGATCCGGGGAACTCTGGAAACACCATATATTTT	CASSQDPGNSGNTIYF
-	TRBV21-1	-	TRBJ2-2	TGTGCCAGCGAGCAAAGAGCGGATCATACCGGGGAGCTGTTTTTT	CASEQRADHTGELFF
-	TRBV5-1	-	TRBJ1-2	TGCGCCAGCAGCGTAGAGGGGACATCTGGCTACACCTTC	CASSVEGTSGYTF
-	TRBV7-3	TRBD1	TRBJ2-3	TGTGCCAGCAGCTTAATGGGACAGAGCACAGATACGCAGTATTTT	CASSLMGQSTDTQYF
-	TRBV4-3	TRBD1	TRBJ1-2	TGCGCCAGCAGCCAAGTGGTGGACAGGGAACTCTACTATGGCTACACCTTC	CASSQVVDRELYYGYTF
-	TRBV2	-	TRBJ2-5	TGTGCCAGCAGTGAACAGGGGAGGGGGACCCAGTACTTC	CASSEQGRGTQYF
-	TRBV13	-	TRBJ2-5	TGTGCCAGCAGCTGGACTAGGGGGGTAGAGACCCAGTACTTC	CASSWTRGVETQYF
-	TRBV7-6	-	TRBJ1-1	TGTGCCAGCAGCTTAGCACAGGGTCGGGCTGAAGCTTTCTTT	CASSLAQGRAEAFF
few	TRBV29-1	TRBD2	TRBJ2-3	TGCAGCTCGGGACTAGCGGGCAGCGTTGATACGCAGTATTTT	CSSGLAGSVDTQYF
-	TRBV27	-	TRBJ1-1	TGTGCCAGCAGTTTGGACCGGGACACATTCACTGAAGCTTTCTTT	CASSLDRDTFTEAFF
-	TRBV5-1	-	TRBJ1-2	TGCGCCAGCCGCCCCGGACAGCCCCTGGACTATGGCTACACCTTC	CASRPGQPLDYGYTF
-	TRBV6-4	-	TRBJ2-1	TGTGCCAGCAGTGACTCGAGTCAAGGAGGAAATGAGCAGTTCTTC	CASSDSSQGGNEQFF
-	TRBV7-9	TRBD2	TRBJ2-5	TGTGCCAGCAGCTCCCAAGCGGGGAGAGAGACCCAGTACTTC	CASSSQAGRETQYF
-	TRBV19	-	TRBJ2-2	TGTGCCAGTAGTATGTCCCCGGGCGGGGCGAACACCGGGGAGCTGTTTTTT	CASSMSPGGANTGELFF